The rows below give T cell receptor beta chains drawn from one sample of a study of CD8 T cells in ankylosing spondylitis. A single record per CDR3 protein comes from TCRdb applying MiXCR to the 5' RACE reads. The sample has 150,000 to 200,000 distinct CDR3 sequences; 8.5% to 10% are singletons. The sequencing input was blood, either unsorted or a sorted T cell fraction (not recorded which). Receptors originate from a female donor with ankylosing spondylitis or in good health (not recorded which). CDR3s include the opening cysteine and the closing phenylalanine or tryptophan. The order of the fields is J gene, D gene, V gene, clone size, CDR3 DNA, CDR3 protein. A D gene is named only where the DNA matches it firmly. Size is omitted from some rows. Given values are once, few, many or a class for expanded clones.

J gene: TRBJ1-1
D gene: TRBD1
V gene: TRBV7-9
clone size: many
CDR3 DNA: TGTGCCACCACCCCGGGACAGGGCCCTGAAGCTTTCTTT
CDR3 protein: CATTPGQGPEAFF

J gene: TRBJ1-4
D gene: TRBD1
V gene: TRBV7-8
clone size: many
CDR3 DNA: TGTGCCAGCAGCTGGATCTTGACAGGGGGCGGACTGGATGAAAAACTGTTTTTT
CDR3 protein: CASSWILTGGGLDEKLFF

J gene: TRBJ2-3
D gene: .
V gene: TRBV5-6
clone size: .
CDR3 DNA: TGTGCCAGCAGCTTGAGATGGGGGCGGGCTGGAGATACGCAGTATTTT
CDR3 protein: CASSLRWGRAGDTQYF

J gene: TRBJ1-4
D gene: .
V gene: TRBV7-9
clone size: few
CDR3 DNA: TGTGCCAGCAGCCCGGACAGACTTAATGAAAAACTGTTTTTT
CDR3 protein: CASSPDRLNEKLFF

J gene: TRBJ1-1
D gene: TRBD1
V gene: TRBV29-1
clone size: few
CDR3 DNA: TGCAGCGTTGCGTCCCCAGGGGGGCACACTGAAGCTTTCTTT
CDR3 protein: CSVASPGGHTEAFF

J gene: TRBJ2-1
D gene: .
V gene: TRBV4-1
clone size: .
CDR3 DNA: TGCGCCAGCAGCGGACCTACGTCCTCCTACAATGAGCAGTTCTTC
CDR3 protein: CASSGPTSSYNEQFF

J gene: TRBJ1-1
D gene: .
V gene: TRBV7-9
clone size: many
CDR3 DNA: TGTGCCAGCAGCTCTCTCACCGGTAGGACTGAAGCTTTCTTT
CDR3 protein: CASSSLTGRTEAFF

J gene: TRBJ2-7
D gene: .
V gene: TRBV6-6
clone size: many
CDR3 DNA: TGTGCCAGCAGTACAAGGACAGCCTACGAGCAGTACTTC
CDR3 protein: CASSTRTAYEQYF

J gene: TRBJ2-1
D gene: .
V gene: TRBV6-2/TRBV6-3
clone size: .
CDR3 DNA: TGTGCCAGCAGTTGGCTCTACAATGAGCAGTTCTTC
CDR3 protein: CASSWLYNEQFF

J gene: TRBJ1-1
D gene: .
V gene: TRBV2
clone size: few
CDR3 DNA: TGTGCCAGCAGTGAGACCAGGGCGAACACTGAAGCTTTCTTT
CDR3 protein: CASSETRANTEAFF

J gene: TRBJ1-1
D gene: .
V gene: TRBV9
clone size: few
CDR3 DNA: TGTGCCAGCAGCGTAACGGGGATCGACACTGAAGCTTTCTTT
CDR3 protein: CASSVTGIDTEAFF

J gene: TRBJ1-6
D gene: TRBD1
V gene: TRBV4-3
clone size: few
CDR3 DNA: TGCGCCAGCAGCCAAGATCGGGGACAGGGCAATTCACCCCTCCACTTT
CDR3 protein: CASSQDRGQGNSPLHF

J gene: TRBJ1-4
D gene: .
V gene: TRBV29-1
clone size: .
CDR3 DNA: TGCAGCGTTGCTCTGAGCGAAAAACTGTTTTTT
CDR3 protein: CSVALSEKLFF

J gene: TRBJ1-2
D gene: .
V gene: TRBV18
clone size: .
CDR3 DNA: TGTGCCAGCTCACCACGGTCGGCGACAGTCCTCCGCTATGGCTACACCTTC
CDR3 protein: CASSPRSATVLRYGYTF

J gene: TRBJ2-1
D gene: .
V gene: TRBV6-5
clone size: .
CDR3 DNA: TGTGCCAGCAGTTACTCCAGCAGGGCCCCTGAGCAGTTCTTC
CDR3 protein: CASSYSSRAPEQFF

J gene: TRBJ2-7
D gene: TRBD1
V gene: TRBV28
clone size: few
CDR3 DNA: TGTGCCAGCAGCCCCAGGGGGTCCTCCTACGAGCAGTACTTC
CDR3 protein: CASSPRGSSYEQYF

J gene: TRBJ2-7
D gene: .
V gene: TRBV4-2
clone size: few
CDR3 DNA: TGTGCCAGCAGCCAAGAAATATCGAGCTCCTACGAGCAGTACTTC
CDR3 protein: CASSQEISSSYEQYF

J gene: TRBJ1-1
D gene: .
V gene: TRBV20-1
clone size: many
CDR3 DNA: TGCAGTGCAATCAGGGTCGCGGCTTTCTTT
CDR3 protein: CSAIRVAAFF

J gene: TRBJ2-7
D gene: TRBD2
V gene: TRBV7-9
clone size: .
CDR3 DNA: TGTGCCAGCATCAGCGGGAGAAGGAACGAGCAGTACTTC
CDR3 protein: CASISGRRNEQYF

J gene: TRBJ2-1
D gene: TRBD1
V gene: TRBV19
clone size: .
CDR3 DNA: TGTGCCAGTATAGGGACAGGTTTTAATGAGCAGTTCTTC
CDR3 protein: CASIGTGFNEQFF

J gene: TRBJ2-7
D gene: .
V gene: TRBV6-6
clone size: .
CDR3 DNA: TGTGCCAGCAGTTACTCTGGACAGCCCGAGCAGTACTTC
CDR3 protein: CASSYSGQPEQYF

J gene: TRBJ1-1
D gene: .
V gene: TRBV28
clone size: .
CDR3 DNA: TGTGCCAGCAGTTTAGCGGGAGGGGGCACTGAAGCTTTCTTT
CDR3 protein: CASSLAGGGTEAFF

J gene: TRBJ1-1
D gene: .
V gene: TRBV2
clone size: .
CDR3 DNA: TGTGCCAGCCTGAGGGGAGGGAAAGTAGCTTTCTTT
CDR3 protein: CASLRGGKVAFF

J gene: TRBJ2-7
D gene: .
V gene: TRBV28
clone size: .
CDR3 DNA: TGTGCCAGCAGCCCGACAGTGGGCCCCTACGAGCAGTACTTC
CDR3 protein: CASSPTVGPYEQYF

J gene: TRBJ2-1
D gene: TRBD2
V gene: TRBV9
clone size: .
CDR3 DNA: TGTGCCAGCAGCGTAGAGGGACTAGCCATAAAGAATGAGCAGTTCTTC
CDR3 protein: CASSVEGLAIKNEQFF

J gene: TRBJ1-1
D gene: .
V gene: TRBV7-9
clone size: few
CDR3 DNA: TGTGCCAGCGGCCATGGGGCTGAAGCTTTCTTT
CDR3 protein: CASGHGAEAFF

J gene: TRBJ2-4
D gene: .
V gene: TRBV11-1
clone size: once
CDR3 DNA: TGTGCCAGCAGTCGTTCCTATTCGGCCAAAAACATTCAGTACTTC
CDR3 protein: CASSRSYSAKNIQYF

J gene: TRBJ2-1
D gene: TRBD2
V gene: TRBV7-9
clone size: many
CDR3 DNA: TGTGCCAGCAGCTTAAGTCTAGCGGGAGGGGAGCAGTTCTTC
CDR3 protein: CASSLSLAGGEQFF

J gene: TRBJ2-3
D gene: .
V gene: TRBV20-1
clone size: .
CDR3 DNA: TGCAGTGCTAGAGATCGCACAGATACGCAGTATTTT
CDR3 protein: CSARDRTDTQYF

J gene: TRBJ2-4
D gene: .
V gene: TRBV11-2
clone size: few
CDR3 DNA: TGTGCCAGCAGCCACCCGGGTCCGAACATTCAGTACTTC
CDR3 protein: CASSHPGPNIQYF

J gene: TRBJ2-7
D gene: TRBD2
V gene: TRBV9
clone size: few
CDR3 DNA: TGTGCCAGCAGCGCCGGGACTAGCGGGTTCTACGAGCAGTACTTC
CDR3 protein: CASSAGTSGFYEQYF

J gene: TRBJ2-7
D gene: .
V gene: TRBV6-5
clone size: .
CDR3 DNA: TGTGCCAGCAGTCTTCGGACTGGCTACGAGCAGTACTTC
CDR3 protein: CASSLRTGYEQYF

J gene: TRBJ2-7
D gene: .
V gene: TRBV6-1
clone size: few
CDR3 DNA: TGTGCCAGCAGCCGCTTGATGGGCTCCTACGAGCAGTACTTC
CDR3 protein: CASSRLMGSYEQYF

J gene: TRBJ1-2
D gene: TRBD1
V gene: TRBV7-9
clone size: many
CDR3 DNA: TGTGCCAGCAGCTCACAGGGGAACTATGGCTACACCTTC
CDR3 protein: CASSSQGNYGYTF

J gene: TRBJ1-2
D gene: .
V gene: TRBV15
clone size: .
CDR3 DNA: TGTGCCACCAGCACACCAGGCGCTAACTATGGCTACACCTTC
CDR3 protein: CATSTPGANYGYTF

J gene: TRBJ2-3
D gene: .
V gene: TRBV20-1
clone size: .
CDR3 DNA: TGCAGTGCTAGAGATCGCCAGGGCACAGATACGCAGTATTTT
CDR3 protein: CSARDRQGTDTQYF

J gene: TRBJ1-2
D gene: .
V gene: TRBV4-3
clone size: many
CDR3 DNA: TGCGCCAGCAGCCAAGATGGAGACAGGCCCTATGGCTACACCTTC
CDR3 protein: CASSQDGDRPYGYTF

J gene: TRBJ2-5
D gene: .
V gene: TRBV14
clone size: few
CDR3 DNA: TGTGCCAGCAGCCAAGGAAGAAGGGTGGAGAAGAAAGAGACCCAGTACTTC
CDR3 protein: CASSQGRRVEKKETQYF

J gene: TRBJ2-7
D gene: .
V gene: TRBV20-1
clone size: many
CDR3 DNA: TGCAGTGCTAGAGCCGCCTCCTCCGGGATTCACTACTTC
CDR3 protein: CSARAASSGIHYF

J gene: TRBJ1-1
D gene: .
V gene: TRBV7-9
clone size: few
CDR3 DNA: TGTGCCAGCGGATCCCCACGGCAGATAAACACTGAAGCTTTCTTT
CDR3 protein: CASGSPRQINTEAFF

J gene: TRBJ1-1
D gene: .
V gene: TRBV5-1
clone size: many
CDR3 DNA: TGCGCCAGCAGCTTCCACCGACTCGTTTTGAACACTGAAGCTTTCTTT
CDR3 protein: CASSFHRLVLNTEAFF

J gene: TRBJ2-1
D gene: TRBD2
V gene: TRBV20-1
clone size: .
CDR3 DNA: TGCAGTGCTCAAGCGGGAGCTTCGGCTGTCAATGAGCAGTTCTTC
CDR3 protein: CSAQAGASAVNEQFF

J gene: TRBJ2-1
D gene: .
V gene: TRBV2
clone size: .
CDR3 DNA: TGTGCCAGCAGTGAAAGTATTCGGATAGGCGGCGGCTCCTACAATGAGCAGTTCTTC
CDR3 protein: CASSESIRIGGGSYNEQFF

J gene: TRBJ2-1
D gene: .
V gene: TRBV10-3
clone size: .
CDR3 DNA: TGTGCCATCAGTGCGCAGGAGAGTGAGCAGTTCTTC
CDR3 protein: CAISAQESEQFF